The clone carrying this TCR beta chain was picked up a small number of times. The antigen remains unidentified. The data originate from a study of beta chain features in type 1 diabetes. What was sequenced were expressed TCRB transcripts, since all of the isolated RNA had been reverse transcribed. Measured with immunoSEQ multiplex PCR; TCRdb has only the in-frame clones, and not every one. The sample includes 970,000 or so clones, roughly a sixth of them seen just once. The study's findings and limits: With patients and controls alike, PCR might favor shorter templates to an equal degree.

What was sequenced was naive CD4+ T cells from blood. This clonotype originated in a young woman in good health.

CDR3 sequence: CASSWTESNTGELFF. The CDR3 DNA reads TGTGCCAGCAGCTGGACAGAGTCGAACACCGGGGAGCTGTTTTTT. The chain links TRBV11-2 to TRBJ2-2; TRBD1 might be the D (6 bases). V lost 4 bases to trimming and J lost 0 bases, with 9 bases between them. This CDR3 has 15 residues. Per germline, CDR1 SGHAT and CDR2 FQNNGV. The full variable domain, its missing parts supplied by reference TRBV11-2 and TRBJ2-2, is EAGVAQSPRYKIIEKRQSVAFWCNPISGHATLYWYQQILGQGPKLLIQFQNNGVVDDSQLPKDRFSAERLKGVDSTLKIQPAKLEDSAVYLCASSWTESNTGELFFGEGSRLTVL.